A selection of T cell receptor beta chains follows, all from one sample in a study of CD8+ T cells in alopecia areata. Here immunoSEQ multiplex PCR was the method, and the copy in TCRdb shows in-frame clones only, minus some. The sample lists approximately 180,000 clones; around 60% were seen once. Sample: CD4+ T cells sorted from blood, taken around week 47, from a patient treated with tofacitinib. The receptors shown here come from a human donor with alopecia areata. Both conserved end residues are part of each CDR3. The D gene is left open where the match is weak. Clone size is not always given. Where it is, it says once, few, many or a class for expanded clones.

abundance: .; v_gene: TRBV4-3; j_gene: TRBJ2-5; d_gene: .; len: 13; CDR3aa: CASSQGLQETQYF; CDR3nt: TGCGCCAGCAGCCAAGGGTTACAAGAGACCCAGTACTTC
abundance: .; v_gene: TRBV30; j_gene: TRBJ1-2; d_gene: .; len: 15; CDR3aa: CAWSAFGELKGGYTF; CDR3nt: TGTGCCTGGAGTGCGTTTGGAGAGTTGAAGGGTGGCTACACCTTC
abundance: .; v_gene: TRBV25-1; j_gene: TRBJ2-2; d_gene: .; len: 14; CDR3aa: CASKGTGQTGELFF; CDR3nt: TGTGCCAGCAAGGGAACAGGGCAGACCGGGGAGCTGTTTTTT
abundance: .; v_gene: TRBV7-2; j_gene: TRBJ1-2; d_gene: .; len: 12; CDR3aa: CASSLEAGGYTF; CDR3nt: TGTGCCAGCAGCTTAGAAGCTGGTGGCTACACCTTC
abundance: .; v_gene: TRBV4-3; j_gene: TRBJ1-6; d_gene: .; len: 15; CDR3aa: CASSQGTNTNSPLHF; CDR3nt: TGCGCCAGCAGCCAAGGGACAAACACGAATTCACCCCTCCACTTT
abundance: .; v_gene: TRBV29-1; j_gene: TRBJ1-2; d_gene: TRBD1; len: 16; CDR3aa: CSVDPGGTGVRYGYTF; CDR3nt: TGCAGCGTTGACCCCGGCGGGACAGGGGTGAGGTATGGCTACACCTTC
abundance: .; v_gene: TRBV5-6; j_gene: TRBJ2-7; d_gene: .; len: 13; CDR3aa: CASSTGQRYEQYF; CDR3nt: TGTGCCAGCAGTACTGGACAGCGCTACGAGCAGTACTTC
abundance: few; v_gene: TRBV19; j_gene: TRBJ1-1; d_gene: .; len: 14; CDR3aa: CASKIDPGNTEAFF; CDR3nt: TGTGCCAGTAAAATAGACCCGGGGAACACTGAAGCTTTCTTT
abundance: few; v_gene: TRBV29-1; j_gene: TRBJ2-5; d_gene: .; len: 10; CDR3aa: CSVGHVTQYF; CDR3nt: TGCAGCGTTGGCCATGTGACCCAGTACTTC
abundance: .; v_gene: TRBV5-1; j_gene: TRBJ2-1; d_gene: .; len: 13; CDR3aa: CASSRGLLNEQFF; CDR3nt: TGCGCCAGCAGCCGGGGCCTCCTCAATGAGCAGTTCTTC
abundance: .; v_gene: TRBV6-6; j_gene: TRBJ2-7; d_gene: .; len: 14; CDR3aa: CASSSNTGAYEQYF; CDR3nt: TGTGCCAGCAGCTCAAACACGGGGGCCTACGAGCAGTACTTC
abundance: .; v_gene: TRBV29-1; j_gene: TRBJ1-3; d_gene: .; len: 13; CDR3aa: CSVEAGLENTIYF; CDR3nt: TGCAGCGTTGAGGCAGGCTTGGAAAACACCATATATTTT
abundance: once; v_gene: TRBV7-3; j_gene: TRBJ2-3; d_gene: .; len: 16; CDR3aa: CASSLDQYGGLNTQYF; CDR3nt: TGTGCCAGCAGCTTAGACCAATACGGGGGTTTAAATACGCAGTATTTT
abundance: .; v_gene: TRBV9; j_gene: TRBJ1-3; d_gene: .; len: 16; CDR3aa: CASSVGQGTSGNTIYF; CDR3nt: TGTGCCAGCAGCGTAGGGCAGGGTACTTCTGGAAACACCATATATTTT
abundance: .; v_gene: TRBV30; j_gene: TRBJ2-7; d_gene: .; len: 12; CDR3aa: CAWSVGVGEQYF; CDR3nt: TGTGCCTGGAGTGTAGGAGTTGGCGAGCAGTACTTC
abundance: .; v_gene: TRBV25-1; j_gene: TRBJ1-6; d_gene: .; len: 13; CDR3aa: CASSDTRDSPLHF; CDR3nt: TGTGCCAGCAGTGATACTAGGGATTCACCCCTCCACTTT
abundance: .; v_gene: TRBV15; j_gene: TRBJ1-2; d_gene: .; len: 13; CDR3aa: CATSRGAADGYTF; CDR3nt: TGTGCCACCAGCAGAGGGGCCGCTGATGGCTACACCTTC
abundance: .; v_gene: TRBV4-1; j_gene: TRBJ1-2; d_gene: TRBD1; len: 14; CDR3aa: CASSQVNRGHGYTF; CDR3nt: TGCGCCAGCAGCCAAGTAAACAGGGGGCATGGCTACACCTTC
abundance: .; v_gene: TRBV5-6; j_gene: TRBJ2-2; d_gene: .; len: 11; CDR3aa: CASSVTGELFF; CDR3nt: TGTGCCAGCAGTGTTACCGGGGAGCTGTTTTTT
abundance: .; v_gene: TRBV15; j_gene: TRBJ2-1; d_gene: .; len: 13; CDR3aa: CATSRSSYNEQFF; CDR3nt: TGTGCCACGTCTCGGTCTTCCTACAATGAGCAGTTCTTC
abundance: .; v_gene: TRBV30; j_gene: TRBJ1-4; d_gene: .; len: 13; CDR3aa: CAWSGVGGEKLFF; CDR3nt: TGTGCCTGGAGTGGGGTTGGAGGGGAAAAACTGTTTTTT
abundance: .; v_gene: TRBV6-4; j_gene: TRBJ1-1; d_gene: .; len: 14; CDR3aa: CASSDSRVNTEAFF; CDR3nt: TGTGCCAGCAGTGACTCGAGGGTGAACACTGAAGCTTTCTTT
abundance: .; v_gene: TRBV5-1; j_gene: TRBJ2-7; d_gene: .; len: 14; CDR3aa: CASGPQGTPYEQYF; CDR3nt: TGCGCCAGCGGTCCCCAGGGGACACCCTACGAGCAGTACTTC
abundance: .; v_gene: TRBV29-1; j_gene: TRBJ2-7; d_gene: .; len: 12; CDR3aa: CSVGRSKGEQYF; CDR3nt: TGCAGCGTTGGACGGTCCAAGGGCGAGCAGTACTTC
abundance: .; v_gene: TRBV20-1; j_gene: TRBJ2-7; d_gene: TRBD1; len: 11; CDR3aa: CSARTGSEQYF; CDR3nt: TGCAGTGCTAGGACAGGGTCAGAGCAGTACTTC
abundance: .; v_gene: TRBV2; j_gene: TRBJ1-5; d_gene: .; len: 13; CDR3aa: CASSRDTNQPQHF; CDR3nt: TGTGCCAGCAGTCGGGACACCAATCAGCCCCAGCATTTT
abundance: .; v_gene: TRBV27; j_gene: TRBJ2-1; d_gene: .; len: 11; CDR3aa: CASSSQGEQFF; CDR3nt: TGTGCCAGCAGCTCCCAGGGTGAGCAGTTCTTC
abundance: .; v_gene: TRBV2; j_gene: TRBJ2-1; d_gene: .; len: 13; CDR3aa: CASTEMFGNEQFF; CDR3nt: TGTGCCAGCACCGAAATGTTTGGCAATGAGCAGTTCTTC
abundance: .; v_gene: TRBV5-1; j_gene: TRBJ1-1; d_gene: TRBD1; len: 15; CDR3aa: CASSLGQGMNTEAFF; CDR3nt: TGCGCCAGCAGCTTGGGACAGGGAATGAACACTGAAGCTTTCTTT
abundance: once; v_gene: TRBV4-3; j_gene: TRBJ2-3; d_gene: .; len: 13; CDR3aa: CASSQEQTDTQYF; CDR3nt: TGCGCCAGCAGCCAAGAGCAAACAGATACGCAGTATTTT
abundance: .; v_gene: TRBV23-1; j_gene: TRBJ2-3; d_gene: TRBD1; len: 16; CDR3aa: CASRQGLGQGTDTQYF; CDR3nt: TGCGCCAGCCGGCAAGGTTTGGGACAGGGCACAGATACGCAGTATTTT
abundance: .; v_gene: TRBV19; j_gene: TRBJ1-2; d_gene: .; len: 10; CDR3aa: CASSSHGYTF; CDR3nt: TGTGCCAGTAGTTCTCATGGCTACACCTTC
abundance: .; v_gene: TRBV19; j_gene: TRBJ2-7; d_gene: TRBD1; len: 14; CDR3aa: CASSPSGQGHEQYF; CDR3nt: TGTGCCAGTAGTCCCTCGGGACAGGGCCACGAGCAGTACTTC
abundance: .; v_gene: TRBV27; j_gene: TRBJ2-5; d_gene: .; len: 14; CDR3aa: CASSLSGPGETQYF; CDR3nt: TGTGCCAGCAGTTTATCGGGTCCTGGGGAGACCCAGTACTTC
abundance: .; v_gene: TRBV14; j_gene: TRBJ2-1; d_gene: TRBD1; len: 19; CDR3aa: CASSQEGRQGAGLHNEQFF; CDR3nt: TGTGCCAGCAGCCAAGAGGGTCGGCAGGGGGCCGGTCTCCACAATGAGCAGTTCTTC
abundance: .; v_gene: TRBV30; j_gene: TRBJ1-3; d_gene: .; len: 17; CDR3aa: CAWSPLPSTDGGNTIYF; CDR3nt: TGTGCCTGGAGTCCGCTTCCCTCTACGGATGGGGGAAACACCATATATTTT
abundance: .; v_gene: TRBV15; j_gene: TRBJ2-7; d_gene: .; len: 16; CDR3aa: CATSGSRGTLSYEQYF; CDR3nt: TGTGCCACCAGCGGCAGTAGGGGGACCCTCTCCTACGAGCAGTACTTC
abundance: .; v_gene: TRBV15; j_gene: TRBJ2-6; d_gene: .; len: 18; CDR3aa: CATSRPLGGRSGANVLTF; CDR3nt: TGTGCCACCAGCAGACCACTCGGGGGGCGCTCTGGGGCCAACGTCCTGACTTTC
abundance: .; v_gene: TRBV29-1; j_gene: TRBJ1-2; d_gene: .; len: 15; CDR3aa: CSVAVGQSFNYGYTF; CDR3nt: TGCAGCGTTGCAGTAGGGCAGTCATTTAACTATGGCTACACCTTC
abundance: .; v_gene: TRBV11-3; j_gene: TRBJ2-3; d_gene: .; len: 14; CDR3aa: CASSLDQAADTQYF; CDR3nt: TGTGCCAGCAGCTTAGATCAAGCTGCAGATACGCAGTATTTT
abundance: .; v_gene: TRBV6-5; j_gene: TRBJ2-7; d_gene: TRBD1; len: 11; CDR3aa: CASSSDRVVWF; CDR3nt: TGTGCCAGCAGTTCGGACAGGGTTGTATGGTTC
abundance: .; v_gene: TRBV30; j_gene: TRBJ2-5; d_gene: TRBD1; len: 12; CDR3aa: CASGTGAETQYF; CDR3nt: TGTGCCTCGGGGACAGGGGCAGAGACCCAGTACTTC
abundance: .; v_gene: TRBV5-1; j_gene: TRBJ1-2; d_gene: TRBD1; len: 14; CDR3aa: CASQGQDTNYGYTF; CDR3nt: TGCGCCAGCCAAGGACAGGACACTAACTATGGCTACACCTTC
abundance: .; v_gene: TRBV9; j_gene: TRBJ2-2; d_gene: TRBD1; len: 16; CDR3aa: CASSVVGTGLSGELFF; CDR3nt: TGTGCCAGCAGCGTAGTTGGGACAGGTCTATCCGGGGAGCTGTTTTTT
abundance: once; v_gene: TRBV10-3; j_gene: TRBJ1-1; d_gene: .; len: 15; CDR3aa: CAISERDAQNTEAFF; CDR3nt: TGTGCCATCAGTGAAAGGGACGCCCAGAACACTGAAGCTTTCTTT
abundance: .; v_gene: TRBV25-1; j_gene: TRBJ2-7; d_gene: .; len: 14; CDR3aa: CASSELTGRYEQYF; CDR3nt: TGTGCCAGCAGTGAGCTGACAGGGAGGTACGAGCAGTACTTC